The next 25 T cell receptor beta chains were all read from a single sample in a study of T cell repertoires in aging, cancer and after chemotherapy. Multiplex touch-down PCR with TRB-A/B primers amplified rearranged V-D-J TRB sequences. TCRdb fed the multiplex PCR reads into MiXCR, producing one record per CDR3 protein. In the table there are roughly 3,500 distinct CDR3 sequences, around a quarter of which are singletons. The template was genomic DNA from peripheral blood, not RNA. Sequencing input: blood. These receptors all come from a human donor with a solid tumor.

A note on this clonotype: It may be a read error: a sequence one base away is much more abundant. The chain carries TRBV7-9 and TRBJ2-7, with D possibly matching TRBD1 (5 bases). V lost 7 bases and J lost 0, with 16 bases in between. Germline V gives CDR1 SEHNR, CDR2 FQNEAQ (reference sequence). The CDR3 has 15 amino acids. For the CDR3, the DNA is TGTGCCAGCACTATGGACATCCTCTCCTCCTACGAGCAGTACTTC. Translating gives CASTMDILSSYEQYF. Supplemented by reference TRBV7-9 and TRBJ2-7, the full variable domain reads DTGVSQNPRHKITKRGQNVTFRCDPISEHNRLYWYRQTLGQGPEFLTYFQNEAQLEKSRLLSDRFSAERPKGSFSTLEIQRTEQGDSAMYLCASTMDILSSYEQYFGPGTRLTVT.

The rearrangement links TRBV6-2 or TRBV6-3 to TRBJ2-7, with TRBD2 identical over 7 bases. Germline V gene lookup returns CDR1 MNHEY and CDR2 SVGEGT. The CDR3 has 14 amino acids. V was pared by 5 bases and J by 6 bases, with 10 bases of the junction left unmatched. Here the CDR3 reads CASSPLADYFEQYF. Written as DNA, the CDR3 is TGTGCCAGCAGTCCTCTAGCGGACTATTTCGAGCAGTACTTC.

The chain joins TRBV27 to TRBJ1-1; D might be TRBD1 (6 bases). V lost 3 bases and J 0 bases, leaving 8 bases between the germline ends. The CDR3 has 14 residues. Germline V gene lookup returns CDR1 MNHEY and CDR2 SMNVEV (reference sequence). CDR3 DNA sequence: TGTGCCAGCAGTTTTACAGGGTTGAACACTGAAGCTTTCTTT. Translated: CASSFTGLNTEAFF.

The genes are TRBV19 and TRBJ2-2; a possible D gene is TRBD1 (5 bases). Germline lookup yields CDR1 LNHDA and CDR2 SQIVND (reference sequence). V dropped 9 bases and J dropped 0 bases, with 17 bases sitting between them. The CDR3 contains 16 residues. CDR3 sequence (DNA): TGTGCCAGCTACAACCTCAGGGCCGCGAACACCGGGGAGCTGTTTTTT. As protein: CASYNLRAANTGELFF.

The gene calls are TRBV20-1 and TRBJ1-1; a possible D gene is TRBD1 (5 bases). V lost 0 bases and J lost 5, with 13 bases in between. The CDR3 covers 14 residues. Germline CDR1 reads DFQATT; CDR2 reads SNEGSKA (reference sequence). The CDR3 DNA is TGCAGTGCTAGAGATACGGCAGGGCAAACTGAAGCTTTCTTT. Amino acid sequence: CSARDTAGQTEAFF.

This clonotype has just a few counts. The chain joins TRBV7-9 to TRBJ2-1, with 7 bases fitting TRBD2. Germline V gene data show CDR1 as SEHNR and CDR2 as FQNEAQ (reference sequence). The trim removed 4 bases at V and 6 bases at J, leaving 12 bases unmatched. The CDR3 is made up of 16 amino acids. The DNA for the CDR3 is TGTGCCAGCAGCTCCACAAGGGCGGGAGCGAGCAATGAGCAGTTCTTC. This translates into CASSSTRAGASNEQFF.

Of note for this clonotype: Since a much larger clone is just one base distant, this may be a read error. The J gene is TRBJ2-1, the V gene TRBV7-2, with 12 nucleotides matching TRBD2. The CDR3 runs 16 residues. The trim removed 5 bases at V and 6 bases at J, leaving 8 bases unmatched. CDR1 is SGHTA and CDR2 is FQGNSA in the germline V gene. The chain's CDR3 is CTSSIRGLAGFNEQFF. Written as DNA, the CDR3 is TGTACCAGCAGCATTAGAGGACTAGCGGGATTCAATGAGCAGTTCTTC.

The chain carries TRBV28 and TRBJ2-6, with D possibly TRBD1 on 5 matching bases. Germline assignment: CDR1 MDHEN and CDR2 SYDVKM. The length of the CDR3 is 16 residues. The ends were cut back, 10 bases at V and 4 bases at J, with 20 bases in the middle. CDR3 sequence reads: CAISGPRVGGANVLTF. The CDR3 coding sequence is TGTGCCATTTCCGGGCCCAGGGTTGGCGGGGCCAACGTCCTGACTTTC.

The V and J genes are TRBV5-6 and TRBJ2-2; 11 positions agree with TRBD2. CDR3 length: 16 amino acids. V lost 4 bases to trimming and J lost 1 base; unmatched junction nucleotides: 3. CDR1 SGHDT and CDR2 YYEEEE come from the germline V gene. The CDR3 is CASSTGLAVNTGELFF. DNA of the CDR3: TGTGCCAGCAGCACGGGACTAGCGGTGAACACCGGGGAGCTGTTTTTT.

This clonotype is labeled large (0.1 to 1%). The chain carries TRBV6-5 and TRBJ1-2; 8 nucleotides agree with TRBD1. The ends lost 7 bases at V and 6 bases at J; junction bases unmatched: 1. The CDR3 totals 11 residues. Per germline, CDR1 MNHEY and CDR2 SVGAGI. The CDR3 sequence is CASTTGDGYTF. CDR3 nucleotide sequence: TGTGCCAGCACGACAGGGGATGGCTACACCTTC.

The chain recombines TRBV20-1 with TRBJ1-1, with 9 nucleotides matching TRBD1. This CDR3 is 13 amino acids long. The V gene's germline CDR1 is DFQATT and CDR2 SNEGSKA (reference sequence). J gave up 1 base and V 8 bases, and 5 bases lay outside the gene matches. The CDR3 sequence: CSPVGQGNTEAFF. In nucleotides, the CDR3 is TGCAGTCCGGTGGGACAGGGGAACACTGAAGCTTTCTTT.

This chain uses TRBV7-2 with TRBJ1-1; no clear D. Germline V CDR1 and CDR2: SGHTA, FQGNSA. CDR3 length: 12 amino acids. Trimming removed 4 bases from V and 5 bases from J, with 8 bases in between. The CDR3 sequence: CASSWGGTEAFF. Here the CDR3 DNA reads TGTGCCAGCAGCTGGGGAGGGACTGAAGCTTTCTTT.

There are a few counts of this clonotype. The genes are TRBV12-3 or TRBV12-4 and TRBJ2-2; a possible D gene is TRBD1 (6 bases). Deletions cut 5 bases from V and 5 bases from J, with 12 bases between. The length of the CDR3 is 14 residues. The CDR3 DNA is TGTGCCAGCAGTCCACAGGGTTGGACCGGGGAGCTGTTTTTT. As protein: CASSPQGWTGELFF.

On this clonotype: This may arise from a read error, as a much more abundant clone is one base away. This chain joins TRBV30 and TRBJ1-6; D call uncertain. The CDR3 extends over 13 amino acids. Germline-derived CDR1 and CDR2 are GTSNPN and SVGIG (reference sequence). The CDR3 sequence is CAWSKEDYSPIHF. The CDR3 nucleotides read TGTGCCTGGAGCAAGGAGGATTATTCACCCATCCACTTT.

The rearrangement links TRBV15 to TRBJ2-3, with TRBD2 identical over 14 bases. Trimming took 1 base from V and 1 from J; bases not matched to a gene: 10. This CDR3 is built from 20 residues. Looked up from germline, CDR1 is LNHNV and CDR2 is YYDKDF (reference sequence). The CDR3 DNA follows: TGTGCCACCAGCAGAGCGGGACTAGCGGGAGCAAGATTCGGCACAGATACGCAGTATTTT. Protein product: CATSRAGLAGARFGTDTQYF.

A few counts support this clonotype. The chain carries TRBV6-2 or TRBV6-3 and TRBJ2-7; 7 positions match TRBD1. Germline V gene sequence: CDR1 MNHEY, CDR2 SVGEGT. Trimming at V came to 7 bases and at J to 2 bases, leaving 5 bases not matched to a gene. CDR3 length: 13 residues. CDR3 sequence reads: CASTQGQPYEQYF. CDR3 in DNA: TGTGCCAGCACCCAGGGACAGCCCTACGAGCAGTACTTC.

This clonotype was picked up a small number of times. This sequence joins TRBV20-1 and TRBJ2-5; 8 bases fit TRBD1. The CDR3 sequence is 14 residues long. Trimming at V came to 3 bases and at J to 4 bases, leaving 7 bases not matched to a gene. Per the germline V gene, CDR1 is DFQATT and CDR2 is SNEGSKA (reference sequence). The CDR3 loop reads CSARGATGGETQYF. The CDR3 coding sequence is TGCAGTGCTAGGGGCGCCACAGGGGGAGAGACCCAGTACTTC.

This clonotype was seen more than once but under ten times. The V gene is TRBV25-1, the J gene TRBJ1-4; unclear D gene. CDR3 length equals 10 residues. From germline, CDR1 is MGHDK and CDR2 SYGVNS. V was pared by 3 bases and J by 9 bases, with 2 bases between. Written as DNA, the CDR3 is TGTGCCAGCAGTGATCAAAAACTGTTTTTT. Residues: CASSDQKLFF.

About this clonotype: A read error may explain this, as a much larger clone is one base away. V usage is TRBV10-3 and J usage is TRBJ2-5; D not resolved. Germline CDR1 reads ENHRY; CDR2 reads SYGVKD. The CDR3 is made up of 15 amino acids. The CDR3 nucleotides are TGTGCCAGCAGTTACTCGCGGTCCCCTGGTGAGACCCAGTACTTC. Residues: CASSYSRSPGETQYF.

The chain links TRBV27 to TRBJ1-1; D ambiguous. V gave up 0 bases and J gave up 6 bases, with 11 bases separating them. This CDR3 contains 14 residues. Germline CDR1 MNHEY, CDR2 SMNVEV (reference sequence). The CDR3 nucleotides are TGTGCCAGCAGTTTATCGAGTGGATTTTCTGAAGCTTTCTTT. Translation: CASSLSSGFSEAFF.

The rearrangement links TRBV7-9 to TRBJ2-1; D could derive from TRBD1 or TRBD2 (5 bases each). The CDR3 spans 16 residues. V gave up 1 base and J gave up 8 bases, with 18 bases separating them. The germline CDR1 and CDR2 sequences are SEHNR and FQNEAQ (reference sequence). The DNA of the CDR3 is TGTGCCAGCAGCTTAGATCGGGGACGACCTGGGTATGAGCAGTTCTTC. Residues: CASSLDRGRPGYEQFF.

This clonotype was seen only a few times. The chain couples TRBV29-1 to TRBJ2-5, with D perhaps matching TRBD1 (5 bases). V dropped 4 bases and J dropped 4 bases, with 16 bases sitting between them. The CDR3 is made up of 14 amino acids. In germline, CDR1 is SQVTM, CDR2 ANQGSEA. CDR3 in DNA: TGCAGCGTTGGATTGGGCAGGGTGGGAGAGACCCAGTACTTC. Protein sequence: CSVGLGRVGETQYF.

This clonotype was seen a handful of times. The CDR3 DNA sequence: TGTGCCAGCAGCTTGGCGGCTAGCGGGGCTAACGAGCAGTACTTC. This codes for CASSLAASGANEQYF. The J gene is TRBJ2-7, the V gene TRBV5-4, with 9 bases that match TRBD2. This CDR3 has 15 amino acids. Unmatched junction bases numbered 6, after V lost 0 bases and J lost 5 bases. CDR1 and CDR2 (germline): SGHNT, YYREEE (reference sequence).

By share of the sample, this clonotype is medium-sized. CDR3 nucleotide sequence: TGTGCCAGCAGCTTAGGATTTAGGGGACTGGGGACCCAGTACTTC. It encodes CASSLGFRGLGTQYF. The chain links TRBV7-2 to TRBJ2-5, with a tentative D call TRBD2 (6 bases). This CDR3 region has 15 residues. The V gene lost 1 base and the J gene lost 7 bases, with 16 bases spanning the gap. In germline, CDR1 is SGHTA, CDR2 FQGNSA.

By sample share, this clonotype is medium-sized. The chain employs TRBV5-6 and TRBJ1-2, with D possibly matching TRBD1 (5 bases). CDR3 size: 14 residues. Trimming removed 4 bases at V and 0 bases at J, with 10 bases between. Germline loops: CDR1 SGHDT, CDR2 YYEEEE. CDR3 residues: CASSRDRTNYGYTF. The CDR3 bases are TGTGCCAGCAGCCGAGACAGAACTAACTATGGCTACACCTTC.